This T cell receptor (beta chain) derives from a study of blood T cell repertoires in COVID-19. TCRdb keeps only in-frame clones here, not all; method: immunoSEQ multiplex PCR. The sample lists approximately 200,000 clones; around 87% were seen once. This clonotype was sampled from a young man in a cohort exposed to, infected with or recovered from COVID-19 (not recorded which). The source material was PBMCs or T cells enriched from blood (not recorded which).

CDR3: CASSFTRTGAYEQYF. CDR3 coding DNA: TGTGCCAGCAGTTTTACTCGGACAGGTGCCTACGAGCAGTACTTC. The chain employs TRBV27 and TRBJ2-7; 7 nucleotides agree with TRBD1. This CDR3 region has 15 residues. Trimming cost V 3 bases and J 2 bases; bases outside gene matches: 7. Germline CDR1 is MNHEY and CDR2 is SMNVEV (reference sequence).